The clone carrying this TCR beta chain was counted a few times. Its antigen is still unknown. V was trimmed by 4 bases and J by 7 bases, leaving 13 bases between them. Germline CDR1 is MNHEY and CDR2 is SVGAGI. CDR3 size: 14 residues. The PCR had 60 Vbeta and 13 Jbeta primers. The table came from immunoSEQ multiplex PCR; TCRdb's copy has only in-frame clones and leaves some out. The profile shows about 120,000 clones, 6.5% to 9.5% of them singletons. This specimen belongs to a study of cytomegalovirus exposure and HLA in healthy donors. Overall study results and limits: Roughly uniform depth of sequencing across donors was assumed in presence/absence analyses. Later examination showed HLA-associated TCR beta chains had greater clonal expansion than equally common others.

The chain links TRBV6-5 to TRBJ1-4; no clear D. The TCR sequence derives from a woman aged 35 to 49 in good health and CMV-seropositive. Sequenced: PBMCs. The CDR3 region is CASSLVTPGEKLFF. The CDR3 coding sequence is TGTGCCAGCAGTTTGGTCACGCCGGGTGAAAAACTGTTTTTT.